This TCR beta chain emerged from a study of shared clonotypes between healthy human individuals. CD8 cells regarded as naive lacked CD45RO, were positively chosen for CCR7, and omitted terminally differentiated effector memory CD45RA+ cells. Donors comprised healthy HIV-negative adults lacking recent acute infections or vaccinations. Looked up from germline, CDR1 is SEHNR and CDR2 is FQNEAQ (reference sequence). This CDR3 region has 14 residues. For this clone: Its specificity is unknown. Relative to the germline gene, one junction end is altered; a read error may explain this.

The study, taken as a whole, reports: Naive subsets, compared against memory subsets, generally had larger estimated richness values.

Splitting of each subset's genomic DNA was done evenly across several immunoSEQ plates. Original handling: Junction-only sequences without quality scores came from ImmunoSEQ, so filtering differed. The protocol was immunoSEQ multiplex PCR, while the TCRdb copy is restricted to in-frame clones and leaves out a portion. From that table come the V and J calls and clone size; the DNA was used to work out D and trimming. The table has millions of clones, about 95% seen once; the top ten hold 1% to 1.3%. V and J are TRBV7-9 and TRBJ1-1; D ambiguous. The TCR originated in a young man in good health. Sequencing input: naive CD8+ T cells sorted from blood. This CDR3 reads CASSLAVQTVEAFF. The CDR3 nucleotides are TGTGCCAGCAGCCTAGCGGTCCAAACGGTTGAAGCTTTCTTT.